Listed below are T cell receptor beta chains from one sample, sequenced in a study of T cell responses to AZD1222 COVID-19 vaccine. Profiling relied on immunoSEQ multiplex PCR, and the TCRdb table lists in-frame clones only, not all of them. The table includes 100,000 or so clones, about 87% detected once. The input for sequencing was peripheral blood, taken on day 0 of AZD1222 vaccination. The receptors shown here come from an adult in good health. Each CDR3 is given with its conserved first and last residue. D genes are given only for firm matches. Clone size appears in some rows only: once, few, many, or a class for an expanded clone.

-,-,TRBV3-1/TRBV3-2,TRBJ1-4,CASSERMGGLFF,TGTGCCAGCAGCGAGAGGATGGGCGGACTGTTTTTT
-,-,TRBV5-6,TRBJ2-7,CASSLYNGNYEQYF,TGTGCCAGCAGCTTGTATAACGGAAATTACGAGCAGTACTTC
once,TRBD1,TRBV18,TRBJ2-7,CASSPGQGGEQYF,TGTGCCAGCTCACCCGGACAGGGAGGCGAGCAGTACTTC
once,-,TRBV9,TRBJ1-1,CASSVGSGRPVGAEAFF,TGTGCCAGCAGCGTAGGTTCGGGAAGGCCCGTAGGGGCTGAAGCTTTCTTT
-,TRBD2,TRBV2,TRBJ2-7,CASKGTSGRRDEQYF,TGTGCCAGCAAGGGGACTAGCGGGAGGCGGGACGAGCAGTACTTC
-,TRBD1,TRBV7-9,TRBJ2-7,CASSVTGQSYEQYF,TGTGCCAGCAGCGTGACGGGACAGAGCTACGAGCAGTACTTC
-,-,TRBV6-5,TRBJ2-3,CASRKNFDSTDTQYF,TGTGCCAGCCGGAAGAACTTCGACAGCACAGATACGCAGTATTTT
-,-,TRBV7-2,TRBJ1-1,CASSFSQGKAEAFF,TGTGCCAGCAGCTTTTCGCAGGGTAAGGCTGAAGCTTTCTTT
-,TRBD1,TRBV3-1/TRBV3-2,TRBJ1-1,CASSRPLPTGAGTWGTEAFF,TGTGCCAGCAGCCGGCCCTTACCAACAGGGGCAGGAACCTGGGGCACTGAAGCTTTCTTT
-,TRBD2,TRBV30,TRBJ2-3,CAWTPGGGLDTQYF,TGTGCCTGGACCCCCGGGGGGGGCTTAGATACGCAGTATTTT
-,-,TRBV3-1/TRBV3-2,TRBJ1-4,CASSQAGSNEKLFF,TGTGCCAGCAGCCAAGCCGGAAGTAATGAAAAACTGTTTTTT
-,TRBD1,TRBV27,TRBJ1-1,CASSSWDRLEAFF,TGTGCCAGCAGTTCCTGGGACAGACTTGAAGCTTTCTTT
once,TRBD1,TRBV9,TRBJ1-2,CASSVGGTGGRNGYTF,TGTGCCAGCAGCGTAGGCGGGACAGGGGGTAGGAATGGCTACACCTTC
many,TRBD2,TRBV4-3,TRBJ2-3,CASSQDGTSGSDTQYF,TGCGCCAGCAGCCAAGATGGGACTAGCGGATCAGATACGCAGTATTTT
once,-,TRBV29-1,TRBJ2-1,CSVRPGLNYNEQFF,TGCAGCGTGCGACCGGGACTCAACTACAATGAGCAGTTCTTC
-,-,TRBV7-9,TRBJ2-2,CASSRDIRGELFF,TGTGCCAGCAGCCGGGACATCAGGGGGGAGCTGTTTTTT
-,TRBD2,TRBV11-2,TRBJ2-3,CASSSGLAGAGDTQYF,TGTGCCAGCAGCTCGGGACTAGCGGGGGCAGGAGATACGCAGTATTTT
-,-,TRBV5-6,TRBJ2-7,CASSFPSSYEQYF,TGTGCCAGCAGCTTCCCCAGCTCCTACGAGCAGTACTTC
-,-,TRBV19,TRBJ2-7,CASSTGQSYEQYF,TGTGCCAGTAGTACTGGACAGAGCTACGAGCAGTACTTC
-,-,TRBV7-9,TRBJ1-5,CASSLGEGRQPQHF,TGTGCCAGCAGCTTAGGGGAGGGGAGGCAGCCCCAGCATTTT
-,-,TRBV7-8,TRBJ1-1,CASSPHRAPNTEAFF,TGTGCCAGCAGCCCGCACCGGGCCCCGAACACTGAAGCTTTCTTT
-,-,TRBV7-3,TRBJ2-1,CASSPDPSSYNEQFF,TGTGCCAGCAGCCCCGACCCGAGCTCCTACAATGAGCAGTTCTTC
-,-,TRBV19,TRBJ1-2,CASTDRNYGYTF,TGTGCCAGTACGGACCGCAACTATGGCTACACCTTC
-,TRBD1,TRBV19,TRBJ2-7,CASGGQETYEQYF,TGTGCCAGTGGAGGACAGGAAACCTACGAGCAGTACTTC
-,-,TRBV28,TRBJ1-6,CASRERGWGSPLHF,TGTGCCAGCAGGGAGAGGGGGTGGGGGTCACCCCTCCACTTT
-,TRBD1,TRBV6-4,TRBJ1-1,CASSDTLTGVEAFF,TGTGCCAGCAGTGACACCTTGACAGGGGTTGAAGCTTTCTTT
-,-,TRBV19,TRBJ1-5,CASSIGWQGRQPQHF,TGTGCCAGTAGTATAGGATGGCAGGGAAGACAGCCCCAGCATTTT
once,-,TRBV7-2,TRBJ1-2,CASSPDRNYGYTF,TGTGCCAGCAGCCCGGACAGAAACTATGGCTACACCTTC
-,TRBD1,TRBV15,TRBJ2-5,CATSRDPGQEETQYF,TGTGCCACCAGCAGAGATCCGGGACAGGAAGAGACCCAGTACTTC
few,-,TRBV5-1,TRBJ1-5,CASSLELNQPQHF,TGCGCCAGCAGCTTGGAGCTCAATCAGCCCCAGCATTTT
-,-,TRBV7-2,TRBJ1-1,CASSLGQGLTEAFF,TGTGCCAGCAGCTTAGGGCAGGGTTTAACTGAAGCTTTCTTT
-,-,TRBV6-5,TRBJ2-7,CASRGDLYEQYF,TGTGCCAGCAGGGGGGACCTCTACGAGCAGTACTTC
-,TRBD2,TRBV7-3,TRBJ2-2,CASSPDILTSRNTGELFF,TGTGCCAGCAGCCCCGACATTTTGACTAGCAGGAACACCGGGGAGCTGTTTTTT
-,-,TRBV14,TRBJ2-7,CASSPTGYEQYF,TGTGCCAGCAGCCCTACAGGCTACGAGCAGTACTTC
-,-,TRBV24-1,TRBJ1-2,CATSDSRTASADGYTF,TGTGCCACCAGTGATTCGAGGACAGCCTCCGCCGATGGCTACACCTTC
-,TRBD1,TRBV30,TRBJ2-7,CAWRPGQGTYEQYF,TGTGCCTGGAGGCCGGGACAGGGAACCTACGAGCAGTACTTC
-,TRBD1,TRBV27,TRBJ2-7,CASSPLQGRYEQYF,TGTGCCAGCAGTCCACTACAGGGGAGATACGAGCAGTACTTC